Sequencing of this T cell receptor beta chain was carried out in a study of blood T cell repertoires in COVID-19. Whole-study context: Italy, Spain and the United States were the sources of the convalescent and acute COVID-19 samples. Sources were T cells, B-cell-depleted T cells, or PBMCs; the material itself was cDNA or gDNA.

Germline CDR1 and CDR2: GTSNPN and SVGIG (reference sequence). CDR3 size: 12 residues. V was cut by 3 bases and J by 5 bases, with 10 bases left in between. Authors' processing steps: Nucleated cell number was recorded as an estimate derived from reference gene primer amplification. Assay: immunoSEQ multiplex PCR; the TCRdb copy retains only in-frame clones and omits some. The DNA was the basis for D and trimming; V, J and clone size are from that table. The data hold about 150,000 clones, with around 83% observed a single time. Sequenced sample: peripheral blood. This TCR came from a woman in her fifties or sixties with acute or convalescent COVID-19. V is TRBV30 and J is TRBJ1-2, with D possibly TRBD1 on 6 matching bases. CDR3 protein: CAWSPTGYGYTF. The CDR3 nucleotides read TGTGCCTGGAGCCCAACAGGGTATGGCTACACCTTC.